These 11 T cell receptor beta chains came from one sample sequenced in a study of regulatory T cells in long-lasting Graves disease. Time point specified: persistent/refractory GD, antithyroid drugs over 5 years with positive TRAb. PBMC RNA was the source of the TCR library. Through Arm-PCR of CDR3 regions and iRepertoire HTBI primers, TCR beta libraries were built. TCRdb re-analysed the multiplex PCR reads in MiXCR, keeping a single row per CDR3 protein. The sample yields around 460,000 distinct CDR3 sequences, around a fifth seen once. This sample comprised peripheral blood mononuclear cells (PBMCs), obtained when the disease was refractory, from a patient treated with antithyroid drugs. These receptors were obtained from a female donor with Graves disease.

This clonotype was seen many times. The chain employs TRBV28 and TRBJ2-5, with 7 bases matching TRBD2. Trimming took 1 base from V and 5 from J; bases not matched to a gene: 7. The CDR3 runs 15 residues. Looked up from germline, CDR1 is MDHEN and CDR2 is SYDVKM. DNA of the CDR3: TGTGCCAGCAGTTTATCCGGGGGGATAAGGGAGACCCAGTACTTC. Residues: CASSLSGGIRETQYF.

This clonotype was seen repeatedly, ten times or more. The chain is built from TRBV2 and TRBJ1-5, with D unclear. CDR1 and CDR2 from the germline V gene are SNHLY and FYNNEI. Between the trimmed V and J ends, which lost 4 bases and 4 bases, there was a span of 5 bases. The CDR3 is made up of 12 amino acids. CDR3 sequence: CASSGQNQPQHF. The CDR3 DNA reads TGTGCCAGCAGTGGCCAGAATCAGCCCCAGCATTTT.

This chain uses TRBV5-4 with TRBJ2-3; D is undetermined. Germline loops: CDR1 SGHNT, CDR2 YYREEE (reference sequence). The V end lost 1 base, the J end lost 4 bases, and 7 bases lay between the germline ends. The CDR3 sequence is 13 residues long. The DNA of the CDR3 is TGTGCCAGCAGCTTGCATGGGTCAGATACGCAGTATTTT. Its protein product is CASSLHGSDTQYF.

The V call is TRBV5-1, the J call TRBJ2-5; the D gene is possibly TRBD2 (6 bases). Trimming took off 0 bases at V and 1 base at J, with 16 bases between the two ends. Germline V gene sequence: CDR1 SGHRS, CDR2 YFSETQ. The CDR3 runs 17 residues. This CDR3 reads CASSLAGVADIQETQYF. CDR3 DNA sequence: TGCGCCAGCAGCTTGGCCGGGGTAGCGGACATCCAAGAGACCCAGTACTTC.

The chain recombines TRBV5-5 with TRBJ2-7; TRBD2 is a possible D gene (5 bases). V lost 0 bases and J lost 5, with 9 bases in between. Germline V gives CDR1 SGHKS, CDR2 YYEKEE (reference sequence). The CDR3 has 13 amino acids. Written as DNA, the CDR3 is TGTGCCAGCAGCTTGGTGCGGGTCGACGAGCAGTACTTC. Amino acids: CASSLVRVDEQYF.

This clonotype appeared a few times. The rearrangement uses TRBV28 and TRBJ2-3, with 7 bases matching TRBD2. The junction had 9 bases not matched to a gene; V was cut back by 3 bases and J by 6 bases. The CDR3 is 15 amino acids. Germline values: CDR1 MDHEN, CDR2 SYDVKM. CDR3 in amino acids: CASSFAGTNKDTQYF. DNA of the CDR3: TGTGCCAGCAGTTTCGCCGGGACTAACAAGGATACGCAGTATTTT. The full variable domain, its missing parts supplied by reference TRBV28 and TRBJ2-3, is DVKVTQSSRYLVKRTGEKVFLECVQDMDHENMFWYRQDPGLGLRLIYFSYDVKMKEKGDIPEGYSVSREKKERFSLILESASTNQTSMYLCASSFAGTNKDTQYFGPGTRLTVL.

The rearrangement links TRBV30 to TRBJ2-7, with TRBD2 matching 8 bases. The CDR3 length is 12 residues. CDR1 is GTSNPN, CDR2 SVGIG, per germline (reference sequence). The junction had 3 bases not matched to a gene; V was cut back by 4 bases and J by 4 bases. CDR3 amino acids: CAWNQRGYEQYF. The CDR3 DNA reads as TGTGCCTGGAATCAGCGGGGGTACGAGCAGTACTTC.

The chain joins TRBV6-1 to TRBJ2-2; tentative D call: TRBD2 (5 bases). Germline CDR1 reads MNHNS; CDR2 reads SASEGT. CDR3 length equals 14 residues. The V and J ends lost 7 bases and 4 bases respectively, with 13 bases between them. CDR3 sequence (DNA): TGTGCCAGCATCAAGACTGCGGGCACCGGGGAGCTGTTTTTT. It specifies CASIKTAGTGELFF.

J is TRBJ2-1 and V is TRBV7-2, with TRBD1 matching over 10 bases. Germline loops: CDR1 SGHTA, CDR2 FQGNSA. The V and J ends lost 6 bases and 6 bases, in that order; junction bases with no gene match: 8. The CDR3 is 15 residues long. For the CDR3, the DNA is TGTGCCAGCAGATCGACAGGGGGCGATGGCAATGAGCAGTTCTTC. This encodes CASRSTGGDGNEQFF.

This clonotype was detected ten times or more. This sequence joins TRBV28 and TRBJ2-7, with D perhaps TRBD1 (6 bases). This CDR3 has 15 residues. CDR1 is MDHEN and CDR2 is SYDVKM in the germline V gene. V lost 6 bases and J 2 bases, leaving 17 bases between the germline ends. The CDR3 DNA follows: TGTGCCAGCAGCCCGACTGGACAGAATCCCTACGAGCAGTACTTC. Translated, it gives CASSPTGQNPYEQYF.

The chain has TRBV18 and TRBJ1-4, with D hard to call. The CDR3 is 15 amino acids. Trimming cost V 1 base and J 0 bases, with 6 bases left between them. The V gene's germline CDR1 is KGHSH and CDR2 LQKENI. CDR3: CASSPQRATNEKLFF. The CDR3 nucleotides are TGTGCCAGCTCACCACAGCGGGCAACTAATGAAAAACTGTTTTTT.